This T cell receptor (beta chain) was found in a study of identical twins. Germline V gives CDR1 LGHNT, CDR2 FRNRAP. The CDR3 length is 13 residues. V lost 1 base to trimming and J lost 4 bases, with 7 bases between them. TCRdb re-analysed the 5' RACE reads in MiXCR, keeping a single row per CDR3 protein. The table includes 600,000 to 850,000 distinct CDR3 sequences, 15% to 20% detected once. The sample was also reused in another study, on T cells expressing NK-cell markers. That paper notes: Topping the CD3+CD56-NKG2C+ fraction as well were these clonotypes, in several donors.

This sequence originates from a woman aged 18-29 years in good health. The chain combines TRBV12-5 with TRBJ1-2; D perhaps matches TRBD1 (5 bases). Sequencing was done on a sample of PBMCs. CDR3 DNA sequence: TGTGCTAGTGGTTTGGAAGGGGTCTATGGCTACACCTTC. Amino acid sequence: CASGLEGVYGYTF.